These 27 T cell receptor beta chains share one sample of origin, sequenced in a study. TCRdb reprocessed the 5' RACE reads with MiXCR, giving one entry per CDR3 protein. The table has roughly 42,000 distinct CDR3 sequences, roughly 21% seen once. Treg sorting used a CD4+CD25+CD127-/low gate. The sample was Tregs sorted from blood. The receptors originated from a female donor with breast cancer.

This clonotype showed up just a few times. This chain uses TRBV7-9 with TRBJ1-2; no reliable D call. CDR1 is SEHNR and CDR2 is FQNEAQ in the germline V gene (reference sequence). The CDR3 is made up of 13 amino acids. Trimming removed 5 bases from V and 8 bases from J, with 15 bases in between. CDR3: CASSPQGSRGYTF. The CDR3 DNA follows: TGTGCCAGCAGCCCCCAAGGGTCTCGAGGCTACACCTTC.

This clonotype was recorded only once. Being one base from a much bigger clone, this may be a read error. The rearrangement links TRBV4-1 to TRBJ1-6; no clear D gene. CDR3 length: 15 amino acids. Germline lookup yields CDR1 MGHRA and CDR2 YSYEKL. The CDR3 DNA sequence: TGCGCCAGCGGCCAAGACGCGACGGGTGGGGTACCCCTCCACTTT. Encoded protein: CASGQDATGGVPLHF.

This clonotype was observed a few times. The chain uses TRBV12-3 or TRBV12-4 and TRBJ2-1; D uncertain. The CDR3 has 11 amino acids. V was clipped by 3 bases and J by 6 bases, with 3 bases between them. The CDR3 DNA reads as TGTGCCAGCAGTTTCCTCAATGAGCAGTTCTTC. Translating gives CASSFLNEQFF.

Of note for this clonotype: A read error is possible here, since a much larger clone lies one base away. V usage is TRBV9 and J usage is TRBJ2-3, with 10 positions matching TRBD2. The CDR3 contains 15 residues. Germline V gene data show CDR1 as SGDLS and CDR2 as YYNGEE. CDR3 protein: CASSVGLAGEGTLYF. CDR3 in DNA: TGTGCCAGCAGCGTAGGCCTAGCGGGAGAAGGTACGCTGTATTTT.

This clonotype has ten or more counts. CDR3 DNA sequence: TGCGCCAGCAGCACCGGGACGGAGCAGTACTTC. Translating gives CASSTGTEQYF. The chain carries TRBV5-1 and TRBJ2-7; D possibly uses TRBD1 or TRBD2 (5 bases each). The CDR3 is made up of 11 amino acids. V was shortened by 4 bases and J by 7 bases, with 9 bases between the two germline ends. Germline V gives CDR1 SGHRS, CDR2 YFSETQ.

This clonotype has ten or more counts. This sequence joins TRBV5-6 and TRBJ2-2; D is undetermined. Germline V gives CDR1 SGHDT, CDR2 YYEEEE. V shed 3 bases and J shed 5 bases, with 5 bases lying between them. The CDR3 runs 12 residues. The chain's CDR3 is CASSSLTGELFF. For the CDR3, the DNA is TGTGCCAGCAGCTCCTTAACCGGGGAGCTGTTTTTT.

Ten or more counts support this clonotype. V and J are TRBV6-2 or TRBV6-3 and TRBJ2-7; TRBD2 matches at 9 bases. CDR1 and CDR2 from the germline V gene are MNHEY and SVGEGT. The trim removed 5 bases at V and 3 bases at J, leaving 14 bases unmatched. CDR3 length: 17 residues. CDR3 amino acids: CASSLSLAGVYSYEQYF. The CDR3 nucleotides read TGTGCCAGCAGTCTTTCCTTAGCGGGAGTTTATAGCTACGAGCAGTACTTC.

This clonotype has ten or more counts. The CDR3 coding sequence is TGTGCCAGCAGCCAGGGCGGCAGTTCTGGGGCCAACGTCCTGACTTTC. Translating gives CASSQGGSSGANVLTF. This rearrangement joins TRBV4-2 to TRBJ2-6; D remains unclear. V lost 3 bases to trimming and J lost 1 base, with 10 bases between them. Germline CDR1 LGHNA, CDR2 YNFKEQ. This CDR3 has 16 residues.

The table lists this clonotype with a few counts. An end of the junction differs from the germline gene, which may be a read error. This chain links TRBV6-6 with TRBJ2-7; D ambiguous. The CDR3 runs to 13 residues. Germline V gene sequence: CDR1 MNHNY, CDR2 SVGAGI (reference sequence). CDR3 DNA: TGTGCCAGCAGTTACGGGAAATCCTACGGGCAGTACTTC. This sequence encodes CASSYGKSYGQYF.

This chain links TRBV13 with TRBJ2-3, with 7 bases that match TRBD2. After removal of 4 bases from V and 2 bases from J, the junction contained 9 bases not matched to a gene. The CDR3 length is 16 residues. CDR1 and CDR2 (germline): PRHDT, FYEKMQ (reference sequence). CDR3 in DNA: TGTGCCAGCAGCTGGGGTCTAGCGGAGCACACAGATACGCAGTATTTT. Translation: CASSWGLAEHTDTQYF.

In its sample, this clonotype was seen many times. Here the CDR3 DNA reads TGTGCCAGCAGTCAGACTAACACCGGGGAGCTGTTTTTT. Translation gives CASSQTNTGELFF. This rearrangement joins TRBV6-2 or TRBV6-3 to TRBJ2-2, with unresolved D. The CDR3 is made up of 13 amino acids. The germline gives CDR1 MNHEY, CDR2 SVGEGT. V lost 5 bases, J lost 2 bases, and 6 bases lay in between.

The V call is TRBV12-3 or TRBV12-4, the J call TRBJ2-1; D gene ambiguous. The CDR3 sequence is 15 residues long. Trimming removed 8 bases at V and 4 bases at J, with 18 bases between. CDR3 amino acids: CASGPGPDGYNEQFF. The CDR3 bases are TGTGCCAGCGGTCCCGGACCTGACGGGTACAATGAGCAGTTCTTC.

In regard to this clonotype: This may be a read error: a much more frequent sequence differs by one nucleotide. V and J are TRBV6-1 and TRBJ1-6; 7 bases are shared with TRBD1. The CDR3 has 16 amino acids. From germline, CDR1 is MNHNS and CDR2 SASEGT. The ends lost 3 bases at V and 8 bases at J; junction bases unmatched: 10. CDR3 nucleotides: TGTGCCAGCAGTGACCCGTCAGGGGGGGTAGATTCACCCCTCCACTTT. The encoded protein is CASSDPSGGVDSPLHF.

The chain couples TRBV20-1 to TRBJ2-7; D remains unclear. Germline V gene data show CDR1 as DFQATT and CDR2 as SNEGSKA (reference sequence). V dropped 0 bases and J dropped 2 bases, with 11 bases sitting between them. This CDR3 has 14 residues. For the CDR3, the DNA is TGCAGTGCTAGAGATCAACTCCTACCCTACGAGCAGTACTTC. Encoded protein: CSARDQLLPYEQYF.

As to this clonotype: This may arise from a read error, as a much more abundant clone is one base away. The chain links TRBV7-6 to TRBJ1-1, with a tentative D call TRBD1 (6 bases). Germline V gene sequence: CDR1 SGHVS, CDR2 FNYEAQ. The CDR3 contains 14 residues. This CDR3 is CTSSLQGMNTEAFF. Here the CDR3 DNA reads TGTACCAGCAGTCTACAGGGAATGAACACTGAAGCTTTCTTT. The full variable domain, with the rest looked up from reference TRBV7-6 and TRBJ1-1, is GAGVSQSPRYKVTKRGQDVALRCDPISGHVSLYWYRQALGQGPEFLTYFNYEAQQDKSGLPNDRFSAERPEGSISTLTIQRTEQRDSAMYRCTSSLQGMNTEAFFGQGTRLTVV.

This rearrangement joins TRBV4-1 to TRBJ1-5, with D perhaps matching TRBD1 (6 bases). Trimming cost V 1 base and J 5 bases, with 15 bases left between them. CDR1 is MGHRA, CDR2 YSYEKL, per germline. The CDR3 contains 16 residues. This CDR3 is CASSQVIQGFHQPQHF. The CDR3 bases are TGCGCCAGCAGCCAAGTTATACAGGGTTTTCATCAGCCCCAGCATTTT.

As to this clonotype: This may arise from a read error, as a much more abundant clone is one base away. The V gene is TRBV5-1, the J gene TRBJ2-5; TRBD2 is a possible D gene (6 bases). Germline-derived CDR1 and CDR2 are SGHRS and YFSETQ. The length of the CDR3 is 17 residues. The CDR3 is CASSLEEGESASETKYF. CDR3 in DNA: TGCGCCAGCAGCTTGGAGGAGGGCGAGAGCGCGTCGGAGACCAAGTACTTC.

V usage is TRBV27 and J usage is TRBJ1-3, with a tentative D call TRBD1 (5 bases). The germline gives CDR1 MNHEY, CDR2 SMNVEV (reference sequence). With 3 bases removed from V and 3 bases from J, the gap between germline ends came to 9 bases. CDR3 length: 14 residues. CDR3 protein: CASSLRGGGNTIYF. For the CDR3, the DNA is TGTGCCAGCAGTTTGAGGGGTGGTGGAAACACCATATATTTT.

The chain employs TRBV3-1 and TRBJ2-3; no clear D. The V end was cut by 2 bases, the J end by 5 bases, with 8 bases between. The germline V gene encodes CDR1 LGHDT and CDR2 YNNKEL (reference sequence). This CDR3 spans 13 amino acids. The CDR3 spells CASSQLSRDTQYF. DNA for the CDR3: TGTGCCAGCAGCCAACTTTCACGAGATACGCAGTATTTT.

In its sample, this clonotype was seen many times. This chain uses TRBV3-1 with TRBJ1-6; D unresolved. The CDR3 has 14 residues. Per germline, CDR1 LGHDT and CDR2 YNNKEL (reference sequence). The germline V and J ends were trimmed by 6 bases and 6 bases, with 12 bases remaining between them. The CDR3 reads CASRVGLSNSPLHF. The CDR3 DNA reads as TGTGCCAGCAGAGTAGGATTGAGTAATTCACCCCTCCACTTT.

V and J are TRBV2 and TRBJ2-1, with 9 bases aligning to TRBD2. V lost 7 bases and J lost 6; bases outside the gene matches: 13. The CDR3 consists of 16 residues. In germline, CDR1 is SNHLY, CDR2 FYNNEI. CDR3 in amino acids: CASTSSLAGTPNEQFF. CDR3 coding DNA: TGTGCCAGCACCTCCAGCCTAGCGGGGACACCCAATGAGCAGTTCTTC.

For this clonotype: With a much larger clone just one base away, this may be a read error. The CDR3 bases are TGTGCCAGCAGTTCGTCCCGGGACTTTGCGAACACCGGGGAGCTGTTTTTT. It codes for CASSSSRDFANTGELFF. The chain recombines TRBV27 with TRBJ2-2, with D possibly TRBD2 on 6 matching bases. The CDR3 runs to 17 residues. In germline, CDR1 is MNHEY, CDR2 SMNVEV (reference sequence). Trimming stripped 4 bases from V and 0 bases from J, with 15 bases between.

The chain links TRBV28 to TRBJ2-7; perhaps TRBD2 as D (5 bases). The germline gives CDR1 MDHEN, CDR2 SYDVKM. The CDR3 extends over 15 amino acids. Trimming pared 6 bases from V and 2 bases from J, leaving 17 bases between. The CDR3 region is CASSSSGRTPYEQYF. CDR3 coding DNA: TGTGCCAGCAGCTCATCGGGCAGGACTCCCTACGAGCAGTACTTC.

Concerning this clonotype: Since a much larger clone is just one base distant, this may be a read error. The rearrangement links TRBV5-5 to TRBJ2-1; 7 bases line up with TRBD1. Germline V gives CDR1 SGHKS, CDR2 YYEKEE (reference sequence). This CDR3 is 15 amino acids long. This CDR3 is CAGSRGQSSYNEQFF. The CDR3 region has the DNA TGTGCCGGCAGCCGGGGACAGAGCTCCTACAATGAGCAGTTCTTC.

This clonotype was observed many times. The V gene is TRBV6-1, the J gene TRBJ2-7; no definite D call. Trimming took 8 bases from V and 0 from J, leaving 17 bases between them. Germline CDR1 MNHNS, CDR2 SASEGT. This CDR3 comprises 15 residues. The chain's CDR3 is CASSRIPWTSYEQYF. The CDR3 DNA is TGTGCCAGCTCCCGCATACCATGGACCTCCTACGAGCAGTACTTC.

Judged by abundance, this clonotype is medium-sized. V and J are TRBV7-3 and TRBJ2-1; D call uncertain. CDR3 length: 15 amino acids. V was cut by 1 base and J by 2 bases, with 9 bases left in between. CDR1 is SGHTA, CDR2 FQGTGA, per germline. This chain's CDR3 is CASSLIPGTYNEQFF. The CDR3 DNA follows: TGTGCCAGCAGCTTAATCCCAGGTACCTACAATGAGCAGTTCTTC.

This clonotype was picked up a small number of times. The V call is TRBV9, the J call TRBJ2-1; 7 bases are a match to TRBD2. V was pared by 4 bases and J by 4 bases, with 8 bases of the junction left unmatched. The CDR3 contains 15 residues. Germline CDR1 reads SGDLS; CDR2 reads YYNGEE. CDR3 nucleotide sequence: TGTGCCAGCAGCCCTACTAGCGTAGATTACAATGAGCAGTTCTTC. Encoded protein: CASSPTSVDYNEQFF. Full variable domain (remainder filled in from reference TRBV9 and TRBJ2-1): DSGVTQTPKHLITATGQRVTLRCSPRSGDLSVYWYQQSLDQGLQFLIQYYNGEERAKGNILERFSAQQFPDLHSELNLSSLELGDSALYFCASSPTSVDYNEQFFGPGTRLTVL.